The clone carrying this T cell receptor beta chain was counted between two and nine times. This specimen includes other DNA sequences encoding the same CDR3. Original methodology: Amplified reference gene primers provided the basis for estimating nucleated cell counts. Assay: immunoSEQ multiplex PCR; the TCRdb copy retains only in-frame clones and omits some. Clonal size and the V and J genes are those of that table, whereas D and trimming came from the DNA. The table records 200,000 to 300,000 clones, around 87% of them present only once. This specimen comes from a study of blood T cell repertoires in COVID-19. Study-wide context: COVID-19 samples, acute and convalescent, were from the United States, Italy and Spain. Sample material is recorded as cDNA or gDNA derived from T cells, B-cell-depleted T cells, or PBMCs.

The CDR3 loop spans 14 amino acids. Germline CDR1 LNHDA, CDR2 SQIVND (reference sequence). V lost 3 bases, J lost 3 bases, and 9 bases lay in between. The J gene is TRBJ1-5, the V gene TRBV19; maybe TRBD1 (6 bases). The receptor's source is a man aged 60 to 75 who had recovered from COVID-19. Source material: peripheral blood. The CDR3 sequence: CASSITGNNQPQHF. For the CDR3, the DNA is TGTGCCAGTAGTATTACAGGGAACAATCAGCCCCAGCATTTT.